The entry below describes one T cell receptor beta chain. The target antigen is unknown. PCR primers comprised 60 Vbeta and 13 Jbeta primers. Clones were sequenced by immunoSEQ multiplex PCR, and TCRdb holds only the in-frame ones, with some missing. Counted here are 150,000 or so clones, 8.5% to 10% occurring once; the ten biggest clones make up 1.8%. This entry is derived from a study of cytomegalovirus exposure and HLA in healthy donors. Study information: As an earlier analysis found, 150 million to 200 million T cells yielded around 110 million unique TCR beta sequences. Around 85 million unique TCR sequences came from HLA-typed donors in an early release. Study-level points and caveats: It was approximately 160 TCR beta chains that were listed as cytomegalovirus-associated.

The germline V and J ends were trimmed by 1 base and 6 bases, with 6 bases remaining between them. CDR1 is KGHSH and CDR2 is LQKENI in the germline V gene. The CDR3 sequence is 13 residues long. Sequences were obtained from PBMCs. The V call is TRBV18, the J call TRBJ2-2; D ambiguous. This receptor was obtained from a man between 45 and 60 years old in good health and CMV-seronegative. DNA for the CDR3: TGTGCCAGCTCACCACTGGTAGCCGGGGAGCTGTTTTTT. Translating gives CASSPLVAGELFF.